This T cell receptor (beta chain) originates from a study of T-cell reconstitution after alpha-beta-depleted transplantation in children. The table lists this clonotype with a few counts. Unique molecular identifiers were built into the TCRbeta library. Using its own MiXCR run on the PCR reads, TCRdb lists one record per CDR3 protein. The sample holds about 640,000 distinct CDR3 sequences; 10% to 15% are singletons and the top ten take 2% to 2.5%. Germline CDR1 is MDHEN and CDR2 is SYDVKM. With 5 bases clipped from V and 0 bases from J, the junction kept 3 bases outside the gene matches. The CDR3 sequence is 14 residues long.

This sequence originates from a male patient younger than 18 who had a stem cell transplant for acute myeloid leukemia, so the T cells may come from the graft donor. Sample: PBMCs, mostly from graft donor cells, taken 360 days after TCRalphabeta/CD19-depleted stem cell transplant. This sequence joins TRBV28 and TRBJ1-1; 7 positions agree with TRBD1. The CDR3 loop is CASSEQGMNTEAFF. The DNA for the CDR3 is TGTGCCAGCAGTGAACAGGGGATGAACACTGAAGCTTTCTTT.